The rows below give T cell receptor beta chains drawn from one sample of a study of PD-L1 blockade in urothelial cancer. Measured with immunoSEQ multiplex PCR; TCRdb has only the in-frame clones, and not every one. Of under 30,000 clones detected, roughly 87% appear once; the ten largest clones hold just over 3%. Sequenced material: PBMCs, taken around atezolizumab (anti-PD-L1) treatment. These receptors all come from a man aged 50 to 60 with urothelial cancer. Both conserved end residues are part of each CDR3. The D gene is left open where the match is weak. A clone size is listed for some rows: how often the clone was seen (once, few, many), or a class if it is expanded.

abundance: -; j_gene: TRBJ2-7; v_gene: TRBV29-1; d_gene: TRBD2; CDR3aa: CSVTGTSGPYEQYF; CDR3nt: TGCAGCGTTACCGGGACTAGCGGCCCTTACGAGCAGTACTTC
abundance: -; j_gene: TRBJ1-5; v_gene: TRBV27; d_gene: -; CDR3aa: CASSSLSNQPQHF; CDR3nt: TGTGCCAGCAGTTCCCTAAGCAATCAGCCCCAGCATTTT
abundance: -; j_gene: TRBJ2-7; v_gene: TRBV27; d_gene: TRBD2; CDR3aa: CASSPKPGLVAGQYF; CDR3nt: TGTGCCAGCAGCCCGAAACCGGGACTAGTAGCGGGGCAGTACTTC
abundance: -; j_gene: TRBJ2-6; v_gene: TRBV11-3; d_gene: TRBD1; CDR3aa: CASSLGQGYSGANVLTF; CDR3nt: TGTGCCAGCAGCTTGGGACAGGGGTACTCTGGGGCCAACGTCCTGACTTTC
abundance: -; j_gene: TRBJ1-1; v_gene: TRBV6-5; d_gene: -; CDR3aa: CASRQRVHTEAFF; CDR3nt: TGTGCCAGCCGCCAGAGGGTGCACACTGAAGCTTTCTTT
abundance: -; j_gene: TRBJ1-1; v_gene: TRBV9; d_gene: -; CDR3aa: CASSGFGLSEAFF; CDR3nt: TGTGCCAGCAGCGGTTTTGGCCTCTCTGAAGCTTTCTTT
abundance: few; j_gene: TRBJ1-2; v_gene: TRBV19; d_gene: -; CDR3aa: CASSIDSPYGYTF; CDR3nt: TGTGCCAGTAGTATCGACAGCCCCTATGGCTACACCTTC
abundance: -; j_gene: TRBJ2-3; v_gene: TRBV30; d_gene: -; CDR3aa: CAWILSGGSLTDTQYF; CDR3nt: TGTGCCTGGATTCTATCAGGGGGGTCCCTCACAGATACGCAGTATTTT
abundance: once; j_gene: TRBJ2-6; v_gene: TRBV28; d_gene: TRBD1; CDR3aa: CALGQGAGGANVLTF; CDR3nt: TGTGCCCTCGGACAGGGGGCGGGAGGGGCCAACGTCCTGACTTTC
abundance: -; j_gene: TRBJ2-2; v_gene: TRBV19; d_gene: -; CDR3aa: CASTFRTATGVSNTGELFF; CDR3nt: TGTGCCAGTACATTCCGGACTGCAACCGGAGTCTCAAACACCGGGGAGCTGTTTTTT
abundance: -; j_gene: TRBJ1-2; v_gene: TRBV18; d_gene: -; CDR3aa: CASSPREGEGTF; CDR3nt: TGTGCCAGCTCACCCCGCGAAGGGGAGGGCACCTTC
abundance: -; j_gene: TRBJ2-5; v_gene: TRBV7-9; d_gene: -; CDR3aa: CASSLGVGGETQYF; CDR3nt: TGTGCCAGCAGCTTAGGGGTTGGGGGGGAGACCCAGTACTTC
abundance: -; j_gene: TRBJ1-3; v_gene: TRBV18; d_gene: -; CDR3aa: CASSRPSSGNTIYF; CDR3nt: TGTGCCAGCTCACGACCGAGTTCTGGAAACACCATATATTTT
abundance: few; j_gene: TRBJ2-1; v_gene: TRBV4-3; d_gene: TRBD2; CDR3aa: CASSQAGLAGGRRNEQFF; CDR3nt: TGCGCCAGCAGCCAAGCCGGACTAGCGGGAGGGCGGAGGAATGAGCAGTTCTTC
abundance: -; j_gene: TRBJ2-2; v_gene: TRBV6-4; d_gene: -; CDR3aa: CASSDSVSRNTGELFF; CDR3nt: TGTGCCAGCAGTGACTCGGTATCTAGGAACACCGGGGAGCTGTTTTTT
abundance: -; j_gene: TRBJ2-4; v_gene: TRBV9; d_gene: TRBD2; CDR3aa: CASSLGSGGASAKNIQYF; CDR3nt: TGTGCCAGCAGTCTGGGTAGCGGGGGGGCCTCGGCCAAAAACATTCAGTACTTC
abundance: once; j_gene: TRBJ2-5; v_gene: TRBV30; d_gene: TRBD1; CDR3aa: CAWSVDRGLLAQYF; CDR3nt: TGTGCCTGGAGTGTGGACAGGGGATTGTTGGCCCAGTACTTC
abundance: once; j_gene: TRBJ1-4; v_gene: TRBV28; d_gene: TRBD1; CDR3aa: CASSRQGGAREKLFF; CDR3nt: TGTGCCAGCAGCAGACAGGGCGGGGCGAGGGAAAAACTGTTTTTT
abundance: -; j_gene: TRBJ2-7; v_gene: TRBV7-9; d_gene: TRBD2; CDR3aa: CASSSGLAGGSDEQYF; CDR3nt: TGTGCCAGCAGCTCGGGACTAGCGGGGGGTTCGGACGAGCAGTACTTC
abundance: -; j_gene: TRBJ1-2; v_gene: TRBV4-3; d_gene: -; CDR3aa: CASSQVNRVMDGYTF; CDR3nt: TGCGCCAGCAGCCAAGTTAACAGGGTTATGGATGGCTACACCTTC
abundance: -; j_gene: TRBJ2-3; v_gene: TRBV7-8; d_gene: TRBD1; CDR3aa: CASSLGTGRRDTQYF; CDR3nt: TGTGCCAGCAGCTTAGGGACAGGGAGGAGAGATACGCAGTATTTT
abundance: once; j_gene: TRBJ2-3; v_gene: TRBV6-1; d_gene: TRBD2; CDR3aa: CASSEYGLAGGADTQYF; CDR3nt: TGTGCCAGCAGTGAATACGGGCTAGCGGGGGGTGCAGATACGCAGTATTTT
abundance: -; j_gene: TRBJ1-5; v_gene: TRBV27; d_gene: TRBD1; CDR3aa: CASTVWSTGTGFQDQPQHF; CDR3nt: TGTGCCAGCACAGTTTGGTCCACCGGGACAGGGTTCCAGGATCAGCCCCAGCATTTT
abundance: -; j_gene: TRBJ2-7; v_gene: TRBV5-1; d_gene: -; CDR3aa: CACSALQSYEQYF; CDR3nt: TGCGCCTGTTCAGCTTTACAGTCCTACGAGCAGTACTTC
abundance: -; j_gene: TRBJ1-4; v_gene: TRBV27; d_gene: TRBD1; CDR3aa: CASSLYGTGGTNEKLFF; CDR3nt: TGTGCCAGCAGTTTATACGGGACAGGGGGGACTAATGAAAAACTGTTTTTT
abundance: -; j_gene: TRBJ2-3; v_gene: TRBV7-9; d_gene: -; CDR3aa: CASSFRGLRNTDTQYF; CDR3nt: TGTGCCAGCAGCTTCAGAGGGCTCCGTAACACAGATACGCAGTATTTT
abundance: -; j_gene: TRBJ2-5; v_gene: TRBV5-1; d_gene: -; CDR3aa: CASSLLGPGETQYF; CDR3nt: TGCGCCAGCAGCTTGTTGGGCCCGGGGGAGACCCAGTACTTC
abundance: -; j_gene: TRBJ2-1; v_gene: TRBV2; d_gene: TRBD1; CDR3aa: CASSPDRGGFF; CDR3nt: TGTGCCAGCAGTCCAGACAGGGGGGGGTTCTTC
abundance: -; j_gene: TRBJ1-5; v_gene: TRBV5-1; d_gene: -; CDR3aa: CASSLGGEGHQPQHF; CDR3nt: TGCGCCAGCAGCTTGGGCGGGGAGGGTCATCAGCCCCAGCATTTT
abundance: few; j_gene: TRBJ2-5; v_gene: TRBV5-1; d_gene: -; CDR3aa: CASSRGWDQETQYF; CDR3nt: TGCGCCAGCAGCCGCGGTTGGGACCAAGAGACCCAGTACTTC
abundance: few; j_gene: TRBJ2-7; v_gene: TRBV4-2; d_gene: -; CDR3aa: CASSQEALAYEQYF; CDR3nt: TGTGCCAGCAGCCAAGAGGCCCTAGCGTATGAGCAGTACTTC
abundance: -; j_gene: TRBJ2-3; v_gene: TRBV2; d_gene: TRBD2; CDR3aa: CASMTGTTLSTDTQYF; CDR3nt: TGTGCCAGCATGACCGGGACTACCCTTAGCACAGATACGCAGTATTTT
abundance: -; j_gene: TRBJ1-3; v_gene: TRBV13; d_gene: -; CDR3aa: CASSLGNTIYF; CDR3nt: TGTGCCAGCAGCCTCGGAAACACCATATATTTT
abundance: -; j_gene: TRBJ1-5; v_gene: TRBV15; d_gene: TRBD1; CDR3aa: CATSSLQGARGNQPQHF; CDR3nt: TGTGCCACCAGCAGCCTACAGGGGGCGCGGGGCAATCAGCCCCAGCATTTT
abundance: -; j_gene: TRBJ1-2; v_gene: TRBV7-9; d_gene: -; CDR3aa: CASSLAITAYGYTF; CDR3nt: TGTGCCAGCAGCTTAGCGATAACCGCGTATGGCTACACCTTC
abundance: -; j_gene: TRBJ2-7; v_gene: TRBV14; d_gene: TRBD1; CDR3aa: CASSQPHRGAEQYF; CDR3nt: TGTGCCAGCAGCCAACCGCACAGGGGTGCGGAGCAGTACTTC
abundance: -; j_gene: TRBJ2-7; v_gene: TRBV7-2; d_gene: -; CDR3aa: CASNLRNSYEQYF; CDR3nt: TGTGCCAGCAACTTGCGGAACTCCTACGAGCAGTACTTC
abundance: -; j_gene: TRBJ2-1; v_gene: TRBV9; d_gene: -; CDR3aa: CASSVATSYNEQFF; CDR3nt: TGTGCCAGCAGCGTAGCCACTTCCTACAATGAGCAGTTCTTC
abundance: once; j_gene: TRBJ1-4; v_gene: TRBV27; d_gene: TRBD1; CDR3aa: CASSFRGTGSGKLFF; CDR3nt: TGTGCCAGCAGTTTTAGGGGGACAGGGTCGGGAAAACTGTTTTTT
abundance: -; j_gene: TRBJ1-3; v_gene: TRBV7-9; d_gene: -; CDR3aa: CASSLGQAGVTIYF; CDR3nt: TGTGCCAGCAGCTTAGGACAGGCTGGGGTCACCATATATTTT
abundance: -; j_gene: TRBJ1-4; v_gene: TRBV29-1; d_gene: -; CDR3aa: CSVESPDEKLFF; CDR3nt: TGCAGCGTGGAGAGCCCAGATGAAAAACTGTTTTTT
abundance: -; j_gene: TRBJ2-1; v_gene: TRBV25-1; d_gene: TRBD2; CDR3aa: CASSETSGRALNEQFF; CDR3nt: TGTGCCAGCAGTGAAACGAGCGGGAGGGCCTTGAATGAGCAGTTCTTC
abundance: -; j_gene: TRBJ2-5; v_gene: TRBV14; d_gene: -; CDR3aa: CASSEPSIRGQETQYF; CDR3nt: TGTGCCAGCAGCGAACCAAGTATCCGGGGTCAAGAGACCCAGTACTTC
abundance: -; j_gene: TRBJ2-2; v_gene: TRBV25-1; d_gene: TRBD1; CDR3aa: CASSAYPGTENTGELFF; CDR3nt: TGTGCCAGCAGTGCATACCCCGGGACAGAGAACACCGGGGAGCTGTTTTTT
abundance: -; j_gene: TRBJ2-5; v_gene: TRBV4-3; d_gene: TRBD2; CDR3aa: CASSQKVAGGETQYF; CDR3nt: TGCGCCAGCAGCCAGAAGGTAGCGGGAGGGGAGACCCAGTACTTC
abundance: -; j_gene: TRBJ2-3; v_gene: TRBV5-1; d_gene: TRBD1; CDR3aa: CASSWTGTGRTDTQYF; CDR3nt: TGCGCCAGCAGCTGGACCGGGACAGGGAGGACAGATACGCAGTATTTT
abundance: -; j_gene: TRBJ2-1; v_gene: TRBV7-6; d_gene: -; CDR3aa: CASSSKRASSYNEQFF; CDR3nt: TGTGCCAGCAGCTCCAAGCGGGCTAGCTCCTACAATGAGCAGTTCTTC
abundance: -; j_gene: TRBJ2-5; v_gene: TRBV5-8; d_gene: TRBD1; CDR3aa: CASSPRGTAKETQYF; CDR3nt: TGTGCCAGCAGCCCAAGAGGGACAGCAAAAGAGACCCAGTACTTC
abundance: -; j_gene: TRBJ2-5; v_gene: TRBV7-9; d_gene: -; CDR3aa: CASSPWTAQEGQETQYF; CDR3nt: TGTGCCAGCAGCCCGTGGACAGCCCAAGAGGGGCAAGAGACCCAGTACTTC
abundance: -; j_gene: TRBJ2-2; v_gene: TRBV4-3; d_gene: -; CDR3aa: CASSQGSQGTGELFF; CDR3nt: TGCGCCAGCAGCCAGGGTTCACAGGGCACCGGGGAGCTGTTTTTT
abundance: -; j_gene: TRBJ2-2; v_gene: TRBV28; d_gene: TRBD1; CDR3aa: CASSPSGTVGLNGELFF; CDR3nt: TGTGCCAGCAGTCCCTCCGGGACAGTGGGTTTAAACGGGGAGCTGTTTTTT
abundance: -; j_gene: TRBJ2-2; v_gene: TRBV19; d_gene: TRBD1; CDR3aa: CASSIAGGRGRTGELFF; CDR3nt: TGTGCCAGTAGTATAGCCGGCGGCAGGGGGCGGACCGGGGAGCTGTTTTTT
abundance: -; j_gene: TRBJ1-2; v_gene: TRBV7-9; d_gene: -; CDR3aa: CASSFDLGVYGYTF; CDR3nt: TGTGCCAGCAGCTTCGATCTAGGTGTCTATGGCTACACCTTC